The 27 T cell receptor beta chains given below trace back to one sample, sequenced in a study of blood T cell repertoires in COVID-19. Clones were sequenced by immunoSEQ multiplex PCR, and TCRdb holds only the in-frame ones, with some missing. The top ten clones hold approximately 4.2% of a sample with 200,000 to 300,000 clones, roughly 89% of them seen once. Material: PBMCs or T cells enriched from blood (not recorded which). The receptors originated from a woman in her 30s who had recovered from COVID-19.

This rearrangement joins TRBV5-4 to TRBJ2-2; TRBD2 agrees at 12 bases. Germline CDR1 reads SGHNT; CDR2 reads YYREEE (reference sequence). CDR3 length: 16 residues. V lost 2 bases, J lost 5 bases, and 4 bases stayed unmatched. The CDR3 region is CASSFRLAGATGELFF. CDR3 nucleotide sequence: TGTGCCAGCAGCTTCCGACTAGCGGGAGCGACCGGGGAGCTGTTTTTT.

The chain employs TRBV4-3 and TRBJ2-7; perhaps TRBD1 as D (6 bases). Looked up from germline, CDR1 is LGHNA and CDR2 is YSLEER. The length of the CDR3 is 14 residues. Trimming took off 1 base at V and 7 bases at J, with 14 bases between the two ends. The CDR3 reads CASSQVRGTGEQYF. The CDR3 bases are TGCGCCAGCAGCCAAGTCAGGGGAACGGGGGAGCAGTACTTC.

This clone was seen a handful of times. The J gene is TRBJ2-7, the V gene TRBV7-3, with TRBD2 as a possible D gene (5 bases). V was cut by 1 base and J by 2 bases, with 12 bases left in between. The CDR3 runs 15 residues. CDR1 and CDR2 (germline): SGHTA, FQGTGA. The CDR3, as DNA: TGTGCCAGCAGCTTAATGCGGGTAGGCACCTACGAGCAGTACTTC. This gives the protein CASSLMRVGTYEQYF.

The chain uses TRBV6-6 and TRBJ1-4, with D perhaps matching TRBD1 (5 bases). V lost 0 bases and J 8 bases, leaving 10 bases between the germline ends. The germline gives CDR1 MNHNY, CDR2 SVGAGI (reference sequence). CDR3 length: 14 amino acids. CDR3 region: CASSYSDGGEKLFF. CDR3 sequence (DNA): TGTGCCAGCAGTTACTCCGACGGGGGAGAAAAACTGTTTTTT.

As concerns this clone: One end of the junction varies from germline; a read error may be responsible. The chain has TRBV5-6 and TRBJ2-2, with D possibly matching TRBD2 (7 bases). CDR1 is SGHDT and CDR2 is YYEEEE in the germline V gene. The CDR3 length is 15 residues. CDR3 sequence (DNA): TGTGCCAGCAGTTTGGGGGGGCGAGGGACCGGGGAGCTGTTTTTT. Amino acids: CASSLGGRGTGELFF.

The gene calls are TRBV19 and TRBJ1-5; the D gene is possibly TRBD1 (5 bases). The CDR3 sequence is 15 residues long. Germline V CDR1 and CDR2: LNHDA, SQIVND (reference sequence). V shed 3 bases and J shed 3 bases, with 12 bases lying between them. The CDR3 sequence: CASSIAGDHNQPQHF. The CDR3 bases are TGTGCCAGTAGTATTGCGGGGGATCACAATCAGCCCCAGCATTTT.

V is TRBV19 and J is TRBJ2-4, with 10 bases fitting TRBD1. The CDR3 length is 16 residues. Looked up from germline, CDR1 is LNHDA and CDR2 is SQIVND (reference sequence). Unmatched junction bases numbered 10, after V lost 6 bases and J lost 5 bases. The CDR3 region has the DNA TGTGCCAGTAGCCACAGGGACAGGGGTGGGGAAAACATTCAGTACTTC. Residues: CASSHRDRGGENIQYF. Complete variable domain (other parts from reference TRBV19 and TRBJ2-4): DGGITQSPKYLFRKEGQNVTLSCEQNLNHDAMYWYRQDPGQGLRLIYYSQIVNDFQKGDIAEGYSVSREKKESFPLTVTSAQKNPTAFYLCASSHRDRGGENIQYFGAGTRLSVL.

The CDR3 bases are TGTGCCAGCAGAGATAGGACAGGTGCTGGCACTGAAGCTTTCTTT. It is translated as CASRDRTGAGTEAFF. The gene calls are TRBV2 and TRBJ1-1; 7 bases are a match to TRBD1. Trimming removed 6 bases from V and 4 bases from J; junction bases left unmatched: 11. CDR1 and CDR2 from the germline V gene are SNHLY and FYNNEI. The CDR3 spans 15 residues.

J is TRBJ2-7 and V is TRBV5-4, with D tentatively TRBD1 (6 bases). V was clipped by 4 bases and J by 4 bases, with 9 bases between them. There are 12 residues in the CDR3. Germline lookup yields CDR1 SGHNT and CDR2 YYREEE (reference sequence). CDR3 loop: CASSRTEYEQYF. The CDR3 DNA follows: TGTGCCAGCAGCCGGACAGAGTACGAGCAGTACTTC.

The chain recombines TRBV28 with TRBJ1-1, with 8 bases identical to TRBD1. J gave up 3 bases and V 7 bases, and 7 bases lay outside the gene matches. The CDR3 runs to 14 residues. CDR1 is MDHEN and CDR2 is SYDVKM in the germline V gene. CDR3 amino acids: CASTLTGGHTEAFF. Written as DNA, the CDR3 is TGTGCCAGCACCCTTACAGGGGGGCACACTGAAGCTTTCTTT.

This clone has a single count. This rearrangement joins TRBV3-1 (or the pseudogene TRBV3-2) to TRBJ2-1, with 7 bases that match TRBD1. The CDR3 has 16 amino acids. In germline, CDR1 is LGHDT, CDR2 YNNKEL (reference sequence). V was clipped by 0 bases and J by 0 bases; unmatched bases: 2. CDR3 nucleotide sequence: TGTGCCAGCAGCCAAGAAACAGGGGTCTCCTACAATGAGCAGTTCTTC. This codes for CASSQETGVSYNEQFF.

The CDR3, as DNA: TGTGCCATCAGTGTAGTAGGGAGCACCGGGGAGCTGTTTTTT. It translates to CAISVVGSTGELFF. V gene TRBV10-3 combines with J gene TRBJ2-2; possibly TRBD2 for D (5 bases). Germline V gene lookup returns CDR1 ENHRY and CDR2 SYGVKD. V gave up 4 bases and J gave up 4 bases, with 10 bases separating them. The length of the CDR3 is 14 residues.

The chain is built from TRBV9 and TRBJ1-1; perhaps TRBD1 as D (6 bases). CDR3 length: 15 residues. V shed 3 bases and J shed 6 bases, with 18 bases lying between them. CDR1 and CDR2 (germline): SGDLS, YYNGEE. The CDR3 sequence is CASSEAQGGWAEAFF. The DNA for the CDR3 is TGTGCCAGCAGCGAGGCACAGGGCGGGTGGGCTGAAGCTTTCTTT.

This chain links TRBV11-2 with TRBJ2-7, with D unclear. The V gene lost 4 bases and the J gene lost 7 bases, with 23 bases spanning the gap. The length of the CDR3 is 16 residues. The germline V gene has CDR1 SGHAT and CDR2 FQNNGV. The CDR3 bases are TGTGCCAGCAGCTCCCCCCTCCGAACAGTTTCTGGGGAGCAGTACTTC. Amino acid sequence: CASSSPLRTVSGEQYF.

This chain's CDR3 is CASSYQQTRTGSAFF. Written as DNA, the CDR3 is TGTGCCAGCAGTTACCAACAAACTCGGACAGGATCAGCTTTCTTT. The gene calls are TRBV6-5 and TRBJ1-1; 7 bases align to TRBD1. The CDR3 is 15 residues long. V trimming: 2 bases; J trimming: 10 bases; junction bases outside the gene matches: 13. CDR1 is MNHEY, CDR2 SVGAGI, per germline.

This rearrangement joins TRBV9 to TRBJ2-2; TRBD2 matches 9 bases. Germline assignment: CDR1 SGDLS and CDR2 YYNGEE. The CDR3 runs 16 residues. V shed 6 bases, J shed 5 bases, and the junction held 11 bases outside the gene matches. The CDR3: CASTLSGRPGTGELFF. The CDR3 DNA reads as TGTGCCAGCACCCTTAGCGGGAGACCAGGGACCGGGGAGCTGTTTTTT. The full variable domain, in which reference TRBV9 and TRBJ2-2 provide the parts outside the CDR3, is DSGVTQTPKHLITATGQRVTLRCSPRSGDLSVYWYQQSLDQGLQFLIQYYNGEERAKGNILERFSAQQFPDLHSELNLSSLELGDSALYFCASTLSGRPGTGELFFGEGSRLTVL.

V is TRBV2 and J is TRBJ2-5; 7 bases line up with TRBD1. This CDR3 comprises 13 residues. The germline V gene has CDR1 SNHLY and CDR2 FYNNEI. Trimming removed 5 bases from V and 2 bases from J; junction bases left unmatched: 2. In nucleotides, the CDR3 is TGTGCCAGCAGTCTGGGACAGCAAGAGACCCAGTACTTC. Translating it yields CASSLGQQETQYF.

The CDR3 DNA follows: TGTGCCTGGAGCGTGGACAGGGTTTATGGCTACACCTTC. Protein sequence: CAWSVDRVYGYTF. This sequence joins TRBV30 and TRBJ1-2, with 8 bases matching TRBD1. Germline CDR1 and CDR2: GTSNPN and SVGIG (reference sequence). V lost 3 bases and J lost 5; bases outside the gene matches: 5. The CDR3 spans 13 residues.

The chain is built from TRBV6-5 and TRBJ2-2; D is possibly TRBD2 (6 bases). V was pared by 6 bases and J by 4 bases, with 9 bases between. In germline, CDR1 is MNHEY, CDR2 SVGAGI. CDR3 length equals 13 residues. The chain's CDR3 is CASRRDRTGELFF. The CDR3 DNA reads as TGTGCCAGCAGGCGGGACCGCACCGGGGAGCTGTTTTTT.

The rearrangement joins TRBV18 to TRBJ1-5; no reliable D call. CDR1 is KGHSH, CDR2 LQKENI, per germline. The CDR3 spans 16 residues. Trimming took 3 bases from V and 2 from J, leaving 14 bases between them. The CDR3 sequence: CASSPTVPGGNQPQHF. For the CDR3, the DNA is TGTGCCAGCTCACCTACGGTTCCCGGGGGCAATCAGCCCCAGCATTTT.

The V and J genes are TRBV30 and TRBJ1-5; TRBD1 might be the D (5 bases). Trimming shortened V by 4 bases and J by 3 bases, and 7 bases separated the two germline ends. CDR3 length equals 12 residues. Germline CDR1 and CDR2: GTSNPN and SVGIG (reference sequence). This chain's CDR3 is CAWNRPNQPQHF. Here the CDR3 DNA reads TGTGCCTGGAACAGGCCCAATCAGCCCCAGCATTTT. The full variable domain, in which reference TRBV30 and TRBJ1-5 provide the parts outside the CDR3, is SQTIHQWPATLVQPVGSPLSLECTVEGTSNPNLYWYRQAAGRGLQLLFYSVGIGQISSEVPQNLSASRPQDRQFILSSKKLLLSDSGFYLCAWNRPNQPQHFGDGTRLSIL.

This clone was recorded once. V gene TRBV4-2 combines with J gene TRBJ2-1, with 7 bases lining up with TRBD2. V was pared by 3 bases and J by 4 bases, with 6 bases of the junction left unmatched. From germline, CDR1 is LGHNA and CDR2 YNFKEQ. The CDR3 is made up of 15 amino acids. CDR3 sequence reads: CASSQRVAGYNEQFF. CDR3 bases: TGTGCCAGCAGCCAGCGCGTAGCGGGTTACAATGAGCAGTTCTTC.

This chain uses TRBV20-1 with TRBJ2-3; the match to TRBD1 covers 7 bases. Germline assignment: CDR1 DFQATT and CDR2 SNEGSKA (reference sequence). CDR3 length equals 14 residues. V shed 3 bases and J 3 bases; nucleotides not matched to a gene: 6. CDR3 in amino acids: CSASRGQSTDTQYF. CDR3 coding DNA: TGCAGTGCTAGTAGGGGACAGTCAACAGATACGCAGTATTTT.

Concerning this clone: One junction end disagrees with the germline gene, perhaps due to a read error. The rearrangement links TRBV9 to TRBJ2-1; D might be TRBD2 (5 bases). Per the germline V gene, CDR1 is SGDLS and CDR2 is YYNGEE. The CDR3 loop spans 15 amino acids. As DNA, the CDR3 is TGTGCCAGCACCGTAGAAGGGAGCTCCTACAATGAGCAGTTCTTC. Protein: CASTVEGSSYNEQFF.

The chain employs TRBV5-6 and TRBJ1-5, with D possibly matching TRBD1 (5 bases). The V gene's germline CDR1 is SGHDT and CDR2 YYEEEE. Trimming stripped 4 bases from V and 4 bases from J, with 12 bases between. This CDR3 spans 14 amino acids. CDR3 protein: CASSLGAVNQPQHF. The CDR3 region has the DNA TGTGCCAGCAGCCTTGGGGCAGTTAATCAGCCCCAGCATTTT.

J is TRBJ1-1 and V is TRBV5-1; 9 bases agree with TRBD1. Germline assignment: CDR1 SGHRS and CDR2 YFSETQ. V lost 3 bases to trimming and J lost 3 bases; unmatched junction nucleotides: 3. The CDR3 totals 14 residues. CDR3 region: CASSSGQGYTEAFF. In DNA form, the CDR3 reads TGCGCCAGCAGCTCGGGACAGGGATACACTGAAGCTTTCTTT.

V usage is TRBV9 and J usage is TRBJ2-3, with 11 bases lining up with TRBD2. The CDR3 consists of 15 residues. Germline lookup yields CDR1 SGDLS and CDR2 YYNGEE. J lost 9 bases, V lost 1 base, and 7 bases had no gene match. For the CDR3, the DNA is TGTGCCAGCAGCGTAACTAGCGGGAGAGAGGGGACGCAGTATTTT. This encodes CASSVTSGREGTQYF. Variable domain in full (rest from reference TRBV9 and TRBJ2-3): DSGVTQTPKHLITATGQRVTLRCSPRSGDLSVYWYQQSLDQGLQFLIQYYNGEERAKGNILERFSAQQFPDLHSELNLSSLELGDSALYFCASSVTSGREGTQYFGPGTRLTVL.